These 2 T cell receptor beta chains originate from one sample sequenced in a study of patients and donors after allogeneic stem cell transplantation (dated by TCRdb to the early 2020s). Library construction relied on RT-PCR. TCRdb names NextSeq 550 as the instrument used. Clones were called with MiXCR by TCRdb after fastp trimmed the public reads at Q25, and only in-frame beta chains were retained. Rows with a matching CDR3 protein are joined into one entry that keeps the most common DNA and genes. This sample is represented by more than 850,000 distinct CDR3 sequences; more than 15% of them were singletons. Jointly, the top ten make up around 6% of the sample. Sample: blood, either unsorted or a sorted T cell fraction (not recorded which). The receptors derive from a human donor who was either an allogeneic HSCT recipient or a stem cell or donor lymphocyte infusion donor (not recorded which). It is not recorded whose cells these are; they may come from a transplant donor.

The gene calls are TRBV5-6 and TRBJ2-1; 10 nucleotides agree with TRBD2. The CDR3 runs to 15 residues. Per germline, CDR1 SGHDT and CDR2 YYEEEE. The trim removed 2 bases at V and 7 bases at J, leaving 6 bases unmatched. The CDR3 DNA reads as TGTGCCAGCAGCTTAGCGGGAGGGAGCCGTAATGAGCAGTTCTTC. Amino acid sequence: CASSLAGGSRNEQFF.

This clonotype was seen only a few times. V and J are TRBV25-1 and TRBJ2-1; weak D call: TRBD2 (6 bases). Germline V CDR1 and CDR2: MGHDK, SYGVNS. The CDR3 totals 14 residues. The V end lost 8 bases, the J end lost 10 bases, and 21 bases lay between the germline ends. CDR3 coding DNA: TGTGCCAGCCGTGGGGGAGGCCGGGTGTGGGAGCAGTTCTTC. Translating gives CASRGGGRVWEQFF.